The 13 T cell receptor beta chains below all came from one sample that was sequenced in a study of T cell responses to AZD1222 COVID-19 vaccine. TCRdb keeps only in-frame clones here, not all; method: immunoSEQ multiplex PCR. In the table there are approximately 130,000 clones, 88% of which are singletons. The starting material was peripheral blood, obtained 28 days after the second AZD1222 dose. All receptors come from an adult who received the AZD1222 COVID-19 vaccine.

The rearrangement uses TRBV28 and TRBJ2-1; D unresolved. V lost 6 bases to trimming and J lost 5 bases, with 5 bases between them. The CDR3 is made up of 11 amino acids. The germline V gene has CDR1 MDHEN and CDR2 SYDVKM. In DNA, the CDR3 is TGTGCCAGCAGCATGAACAATGAGCAGTTCTTC. Amino acids: CASSMNNEQFF.

The V gene is TRBV28, the J gene TRBJ2-7, with D possibly TRBD1 on 5 matching bases. Germline V CDR1 and CDR2: MDHEN, SYDVKM. V shed 2 bases and J shed 4 bases, with 6 bases lying between them. This CDR3 spans 12 amino acids. CDR3 bases: TGTGCCAGCAGTTTAAAGGGGTACGAGCAGTACTTC. Amino acids: CASSLKGYEQYF.

This clone was seen a few times. The J gene is TRBJ1-3, the V gene TRBV13; D call uncertain. CDR3 length equals 15 residues. In germline, CDR1 is PRHDT, CDR2 FYEKMQ (reference sequence). Trimming removed 1 base from V and 0 bases from J, with 7 bases in between. CDR3 DNA sequence: TGTGCCAGCAGCTTAGCCGGCTTCTCTGGAAACACCATATATTTT. Its protein product is CASSLAGFSGNTIYF.

The sample holds a few counts of this clone. The chain employs TRBV24-1 and TRBJ2-5; no reliable D call. Looked up from germline, CDR1 is KGHDR and CDR2 is SFDVKD. CDR3 length equals 13 residues. V dropped 4 bases and J dropped 0 bases, with 5 bases sitting between them. This CDR3 reads CATSDTYQETQYF. For the CDR3, the DNA is TGTGCCACCAGTGACACGTACCAAGAGACCCAGTACTTC.

V gene TRBV7-9 combines with J gene TRBJ2-1, with TRBD2 matching over 9 bases. CDR3 length: 19 amino acids. Germline V lookup: CDR1 SEHNR, CDR2 FQNEAQ (reference sequence). V lost 5 bases and J lost 3; bases outside the gene matches: 17. The CDR3 region is CASSTLVAGASLFYNEQFF. In nucleotides, the CDR3 is TGTGCCAGCAGCACCCTAGTAGCGGGAGCCTCCCTTTTCTACAATGAGCAGTTCTTC.

Worth noting for this clone: One end of the junction is discordant with germline, which a read error may explain. This chain links TRBV7-9 with TRBJ2-3; unclear D gene. This CDR3 has 13 amino acids. Germline V gene lookup returns CDR1 SEHNR and CDR2 FQNEAQ (reference sequence). The CDR3 loop is CASSVAELATQYF. CDR3 coding DNA: TGTGCCAGCAGCGTAGCAGAGCTGGCCACGCAGTATTTT.

This clone has just one count. The gene calls are TRBV27 and TRBJ2-2, with D maybe TRBD2 (6 bases). Trimming took 0 bases from V and 0 from J, leaving 8 bases between them. CDR1 and CDR2 from the germline V gene are MNHEY and SMNVEV (reference sequence). The CDR3 is 16 amino acids. CDR3 nucleotide sequence: TGTGCCAGCAGTTTATCGGCGGGATCGAACACCGGGGAGCTGTTTTTT. This translates into CASSLSAGSNTGELFF.

In this sample, this clone turned up a few times. The chain recombines TRBV7-9 with TRBJ2-1, with D perhaps matching TRBD2 (7 bases). The length of the CDR3 is 15 residues. CDR1 and CDR2 (germline): SEHNR, FQNEAQ (reference sequence). The ends were cut back, 5 bases at V and 6 bases at J, with 17 bases in the middle. CDR3 amino acids: CASSPPGGRVNEQFF. DNA of the CDR3: TGTGCCAGCAGCCCCCCGGGGGGCAGGGTCAATGAGCAGTTCTTC.

This chain uses TRBV28 with TRBJ2-1; 8 bases fit TRBD2. V dropped 4 bases and J dropped 5; count of bases not matched to a gene: 4. The CDR3 sequence is 14 residues long. Germline V gene lookup returns CDR1 MDHEN and CDR2 SYDVKM. Written as DNA, the CDR3 is TGTGCCAGCAGTTGGCGGGGGGCCCACAATGAGCAGTTCTTC. Translation gives CASSWRGAHNEQFF.

The chain combines TRBV30 with TRBJ2-2; 9 nucleotides match TRBD1. The CDR3 spans 14 residues. Trimming cost V 6 bases and J 0 bases; bases outside gene matches: 2. Per the germline V gene, CDR1 is GTSNPN and CDR2 is SVGIG (reference sequence). The DNA of the CDR3 is TGTGCCTGCGACAGGGGGTCGAACACCGGGGAGCTGTTTTTT. This encodes CACDRGSNTGELFF.

J is TRBJ1-5 and V is TRBV28; TRBD1 agrees at 7 bases. From germline, CDR1 is MDHEN and CDR2 SYDVKM. Trimming at V came to 6 bases and at J to 2 bases, leaving 7 bases not matched to a gene. The CDR3 has 15 amino acids. The CDR3 loop is CASRRQGVRNQPQHF. CDR3 coding DNA: TGTGCCAGCAGACGACAGGGTGTGCGCAATCAGCCCCAGCATTTT.

V is TRBV27 and J is TRBJ1-2, with D unresolved. The V and J ends lost 5 bases and 4 bases respectively, with 11 bases between them. CDR3 size: 13 residues. Germline assignment: CDR1 MNHEY and CDR2 SMNVEV (reference sequence). CDR3 region: CASSPSHSYGYTF. CDR3 DNA: TGTGCCAGCAGTCCCTCCCATTCCTATGGCTACACCTTC.

J is TRBJ2-1 and V is TRBV7-9; the D is unclear. Trimming removed 5 bases at V and 8 bases at J, with 7 bases between. Germline CDR1 and CDR2: SEHNR and FQNEAQ (reference sequence). This CDR3 spans 11 amino acids. CDR3 sequence: CASSRADEQFF. CDR3 nucleotides: TGTGCCAGCAGCCGAGCTGATGAGCAGTTCTTC.